These 20 T cell receptor beta chains were all obtained from the same sample, sequenced in a study of T cell responses to AZD1222 COVID-19 vaccine. The data were produced by immunoSEQ multiplex PCR, yet TCRdb's version contains in-frame clones alone and is incomplete. The repertoire consists of just over 20,000 clones, with less than 85% occurring once and the leading ten covering approximately 45%. The sample in question was peripheral blood, obtained on day 0 of AZD1222 vaccination. Every receptor here comes from an adult in good health.

V is TRBV25-1 and J is TRBJ2-1; 7 bases line up with TRBD1. V shed 4 bases, J shed 6 bases, and the junction held 0 bases outside the gene matches. The germline V gene encodes CDR1 MGHDK and CDR2 SYGVNS. The CDR3 totals 12 residues. CDR3 coding DNA: TGTGCCAGCAGTGGACAGGGCAATGAGCAGTTCTTC. Protein sequence: CASSGQGNEQFF.

The chain recombines TRBV28 with TRBJ2-5; TRBD2 agrees at 13 bases. The CDR3 loop spans 17 amino acids. Germline V gives CDR1 MDHEN, CDR2 SYDVKM. After removal of 2 bases from V and 4 bases from J, the junction contained 7 bases not matched to a gene. CDR3 in amino acids: CASSLSLGLAGIETQYF. Written as DNA, the CDR3 is TGTGCCAGCAGTTTAAGTTTGGGACTAGCGGGAATAGAGACCCAGTACTTC.

The chain employs TRBV7-9 and TRBJ1-5; unclear D gene. The CDR3 runs to 14 residues. From germline, CDR1 is SEHNR and CDR2 FQNEAQ (reference sequence). Between the trimmed V and J ends, which lost 0 bases and 1 base, there was a span of 4 bases. The CDR3 sequence: CASSLAVSNQPQHF. CDR3 sequence (DNA): TGTGCCAGCAGCTTAGCGGTCAGCAATCAGCCCCAGCATTTT.

This clone has only a few counts. The chain employs TRBV16 and TRBJ2-3, with D perhaps TRBD2 (6 bases). The CDR3 has 16 amino acids. From germline, CDR1 is KGHSY and CDR2 FQNENV. With 2 bases removed from V and 2 bases from J, the gap between germline ends came to 14 bases. The CDR3 sequence is CASSQSGGLLTDTQYF. The CDR3 DNA sequence: TGTGCCAGCAGCCAAAGTGGGGGACTCCTCACAGATACGCAGTATTTT.

In its sample, this clone was seen a few times. V usage is TRBV28 and J usage is TRBJ1-1, with unresolved D. CDR1 is MDHEN, CDR2 SYDVKM, per germline. Trimming removed 6 bases at V and 1 base at J, with 9 bases between. The CDR3 sequence is 13 residues long. For the CDR3, the DNA is TGTGCCAGCAGCCAAGGACGGAACACTGAAGCTTTCTTT. Translating it yields CASSQGRNTEAFF.

This clone was picked up one time. The chain combines TRBV19 with TRBJ1-4; weak D call: TRBD1 (6 bases). Germline-derived CDR1 and CDR2 are LNHDA and SQIVND (reference sequence). The CDR3 totals 14 residues. V was cut by 2 bases and J by 6 bases, with 10 bases left in between. The CDR3, as DNA: TGTGCCAGTAGTATAAGCAGGGGTTATGAAAAACTGTTTTTT. Its translation: CASSISRGYEKLFF.

The chain carries TRBV6-2 or TRBV6-3 and TRBJ2-5; no clear D. CDR3 length: 15 amino acids. CDR1 MNHEY and CDR2 SVGEGT come from the germline V gene. Trimming left V 5 bases short and J 2 bases short, with 15 bases between. In nucleotides, the CDR3 is TGTGCCAGCAGTACCGTGGGAACAGCACAAGAGACCCAGTACTTC. This gives the protein CASSTVGTAQETQYF.

A few counts support this clone. V is TRBV2 and J is TRBJ2-2; 7 bases are a match to TRBD1. J gave up 4 bases and V 2 bases, and 7 bases lay outside the gene matches. This CDR3 contains 16 residues. From germline, CDR1 is SNHLY and CDR2 FYNNEI. This chain's CDR3 is CASSEWETGTTGELFF. As DNA, the CDR3 is TGTGCCAGCAGTGAATGGGAGACAGGGACCACCGGGGAGCTGTTTTTT.

V is TRBV3-1 (or the pseudogene TRBV3-2) and J is TRBJ1-5; D possibly corresponds to TRBD1 (6 bases). V lost 0 bases and J lost 5, with 11 bases in between. Per the germline V gene, CDR1 is LGHDT and CDR2 is YNNKEL (reference sequence). The CDR3 runs to 15 residues. CDR3 amino acids: CASSQDPGVDQPQHF. In nucleotides, the CDR3 is TGTGCCAGCAGCCAAGATCCAGGGGTGGATCAGCCCCAGCATTTT.

This clone qualifies as medium-sized. This chain connects TRBV2 to TRBJ1-1; no reliable D call. V shed 2 bases and J shed 2 bases, with 9 bases lying between them. The germline V gene encodes CDR1 SNHLY and CDR2 FYNNEI. The CDR3 spans 14 residues. CDR3: CASSESGLNTEAFF. For the CDR3, the DNA is TGTGCCAGCAGTGAATCCGGGTTAAACACTGAAGCTTTCTTT.

This clone has a single count. This rearrangement joins TRBV6-5 to TRBJ2-5; D may correspond to TRBD1 or TRBD2 (5 bases each). Germline-derived CDR1 and CDR2 are MNHEY and SVGAGI. The CDR3 spans 14 residues. Trimming removed 5 bases from V and 5 bases from J, with 15 bases in between. This CDR3 reads CASSKTGRDETQYF. The CDR3 DNA reads TGTGCCAGCAGTAAAACGGGGCGAGACGAGACCCAGTACTTC.

CDR3 region: CASSPGVAGMADTQYF. In nucleotides, the CDR3 is TGCGCCAGCAGCCCCGGGGTAGCGGGGATGGCAGATACGCAGTATTTT. V usage is TRBV5-1 and J usage is TRBJ2-3; 8 bases are shared with TRBD2. The germline V gene encodes CDR1 SGHRS and CDR2 YFSETQ. The CDR3 is 16 residues long. With V trimmed by 4 bases and J by 4 bases, 11 bases remained unmatched.

The J gene is TRBJ2-7, the V gene TRBV7-8; D is unresolved. V lost 5 bases to trimming and J lost 3 bases, with 11 bases between them. Germline CDR1 is SGHVS and CDR2 is FQNEAQ. The length of the CDR3 is 13 residues. The CDR3 DNA is TGTGCCAGCAGCCCCGCCAGCCACTACGAGCAGTACTTC. It is translated as CASSPASHYEQYF.

This chain joins TRBV2 and TRBJ2-1, with a tentative D call TRBD1 (6 bases). This CDR3 comprises 15 residues. The V end lost 4 bases, the J end lost 4 bases, and 14 bases lay between the germline ends. Germline V gives CDR1 SNHLY, CDR2 FYNNEI. CDR3 sequence: CASSATSDRYNEQFF. The CDR3, as DNA: TGTGCCAGCAGTGCCACCTCGGACAGATACAATGAGCAGTTCTTC.

The chain recombines TRBV5-6 with TRBJ2-3; D unresolved. The ends were cut back, 3 bases at V and 4 bases at J, with 9 bases in the middle. The CDR3 runs to 13 residues. Germline V lookup: CDR1 SGHDT, CDR2 YYEEEE. The CDR3, as DNA: TGTGCCAGCAGCTCGGCCCCCTCAGATACGCAGTATTTT. Protein sequence: CASSSAPSDTQYF.

CDR3 region: CASSSFGVSGYTF. CDR3 bases: TGTGCCAGCAGTTCCTTTGGGGTGTCTGGCTACACCTTC. The chain employs TRBV28 and TRBJ1-2; no definite D call. Germline-derived CDR1 and CDR2 are MDHEN and SYDVKM. Trimming left V 4 bases short and J 7 bases short, with 13 bases between. The CDR3 runs to 13 residues.

The rearrangement joins TRBV28 to TRBJ2-4; 7 nucleotides agree with TRBD2. There are 14 residues in the CDR3. The germline V gene has CDR1 MDHEN and CDR2 SYDVKM. Losses at the gene ends were 4 bases for V and 7 bases for J; bases not matched to a gene: 7. The CDR3 is CASSSRLAQNIQYF. The CDR3 coding sequence is TGTGCCAGCAGTTCCAGACTAGCCCAGAACATTCAGTACTTC.

This clone showed up just a few times. The V call is TRBV9, the J call TRBJ2-3, with D perhaps matching TRBD2 (5 bases). V was cut by 4 bases and J by 6 bases, with 18 bases left in between. The CDR3 is 15 residues long. Looked up from germline, CDR1 is SGDLS and CDR2 is YYNGEE. The CDR3 region is CASSSQSRDEDTQYF. The CDR3 DNA reads TGTGCCAGCAGCTCGCAATCCCGGGATGAGGATACGCAGTATTTT. Together with reference TRBV9 and TRBJ2-3, the CDR3 gives the full variable domain: DSGVTQTPKHLITATGQRVTLRCSPRSGDLSVYWYQQSLDQGLQFLIQYYNGEERAKGNILERFSAQQFPDLHSELNLSSLELGDSALYFCASSSQSRDEDTQYFGPGTRLTVL.

This clone has a handful of counts. The V call is TRBV7-9, the J call TRBJ2-7; D is undetermined. The CDR3 has 13 residues. With 4 bases removed from V and 3 bases from J, the gap between germline ends came to 10 bases. Germline CDR1 is SEHNR and CDR2 is FQNEAQ (reference sequence). The CDR3 DNA follows: TGTGCCAGCAGCTCCACGGAGCTCTACGAGCAGTACTTC. Translation gives CASSSTELYEQYF.

The chain carries TRBV6-5 and TRBJ2-1; D might be TRBD2 (6 bases). The ends were cut back, 3 bases at V and 4 bases at J, with 13 bases in the middle. CDR3 size: 15 residues. Germline CDR1 and CDR2: MNHEY and SVGAGI. CDR3 residues: CASSYQTRLYNEQFF. The CDR3 DNA reads as TGTGCCAGCAGTTATCAGACTAGATTGTACAATGAGCAGTTCTTC.